The source of this T cell receptor (beta chain) is a study of blood T cells in healthy people across ages. Study-wide background: About one barcoded beta molecule per two T cells was the capture yield of template switching.

PCR was performed a second time for roughly 7 to 11 cycles using a sample-barcoded 5' primer and a J-beta primer mix. A 12-random-nucleotide template-switch adaptor tagged each cDNA molecule. Each CDR3 protein gets one entry after TCRdb re-called the 5' RACE reads with MiXCR. The table has hundreds of thousands of distinct CDR3 sequences, 55% to 65% seen once. Study-wide results and caveats: Higher diversity and more naive CD4+ cells were features of long-lived donors, compared to aged donors.

This CDR3 contains 13 residues. The V gene lost 3 bases and the J gene lost 1 base, with 8 bases spanning the gap. CDR1 and CDR2 from the germline V gene are DFQATT and SNEGSKA (reference sequence). This clonotype was seen more than once but under ten times. Its matching antigen is unknown. Sequences were obtained from blood. The TCR sequence derives from a young man in good health. The chain combines TRBV20-1 with TRBJ2-3; unclear D gene. This chain's CDR3 is CSASRGRTDTQYF. CDR3 bases: TGCAGTGCTAGCCGCGGCCGCACAGATACGCAGTATTTT.